This TCR beta chain was obtained from a study of blood T cell repertoires in COVID-19. Study in general: The cDNA or gDNA used as material had been derived from T cells, B-cell-depleted T cells, or PBMCs.

The CDR3 covers 15 residues. Deletions cut 2 bases from V and 2 bases from J, with 12 bases between. Germline-derived CDR1 and CDR2 are SGHVS and FNYEAQ. In this sample, this clone turned up many times. In the authors' methods: Estimation of nucleated cell counts relied on the amplification of reference gene primers. Only in-frame clones appear in the TCRdb table, and some are missing; sequencing was by immunoSEQ multiplex PCR. Clonal size and the V and J genes are those of that table, whereas D and trimming came from the DNA. Counted here are roughly 250,000 clones, approximately 78% occurring once; the ten biggest clones make up 9.5% to 15%.

The material sequenced was peripheral blood. V and J are TRBV7-6 and TRBJ1-2; D not certain. This sequence originates from a woman aged 55-69 years with active or convalescent COVID-19. The CDR3 DNA reads TGTGCCAGCAGCTTATCCCTCACACCCAACTATGGCTACACCTTC. Protein: CASSLSLTPNYGYTF.